This note documents a single TCR beta chain sequence. No antigen is known for it. Time point here: persistent/refractory GD, antithyroid drugs over 5 years with positive TRAb. Generation of the TCR library employed RNA extracted from PBMCs. For TCR beta, libraries came from iRepertoire HTBI primers and Arm-PCR of CDR3 regions. TCRdb redid the calling of the multiplex PCR reads with MiXCR, one entry per CDR3 protein. The sample includes around 460,000 distinct CDR3 sequences, approximately 23% seen only once; the top ten take about an eighth. This specimen comes from a study of regulatory T cells in long-lasting Graves disease. Regarding the study as a whole: Newly diagnosed disease favored TRBV20-1 and TRBJ2-1 over persistent disease. Shared public clonotypes totalled about 2,600 in persistent patients, compared with about 990 in new patients.

Looked up from germline, CDR1 is MGHDK and CDR2 is SYGVNS. CDR3 size: 14 residues. Trimming pared 4 bases from V and 1 base from J, leaving 10 bases between. This sequence originates from a female donor with Graves disease. The chain links TRBV25-1 to TRBJ1-1, with unresolved D. The sequencing here drew on peripheral blood mononuclear cells (PBMCs), taken when the disease was refractory, from a patient treated with antithyroid drugs. CDR3 protein: CASSAGVENTEAFF. The DNA for the CDR3 is TGTGCCAGCAGTGCGGGTGTGGAGAACACTGAAGCTTTCTTT.